This T cell receptor (beta chain) was captured in a study of blood T cell repertoires in COVID-19. The overall study: Italy, Spain and the United States were the sources of the convalescent and acute COVID-19 samples.

Germline loops: CDR1 SGHVS, CDR2 FQNEAQ. The trim removed 2 bases at V and 6 bases at J, leaving 13 bases unmatched. The CDR3 contains 17 residues. Assay used: immunoSEQ multiplex PCR; TCRdb lists only in-frame clones, some missing. This table holds about 200,000 clones, approximately 78% found once. The rearrangement joins TRBV7-8 to TRBJ2-3, with TRBD2 identical over 8 bases. The material sequenced was peripheral blood. The sequence was collected from a woman at least 80 years old with active or convalescent COVID-19. CDR3 in DNA: TGTGCCAGCAGCTTATTCGGAACGGGAGGGGGTCTGGATACGCAGTATTTT. This sequence encodes CASSLFGTGGGLDTQYF.